This T cell receptor (beta chain) was identified during a study of cytomegalovirus exposure and HLA in healthy donors. V shed 6 bases and J 11 bases; nucleotides not matched to a gene: 10. CDR1 is LNHDA and CDR2 is SQIVND in the germline V gene (reference sequence). The CDR3 spans 14 residues. This PCR relied on a set of 60 Vbeta primers and 13 Jbeta primers. TCRdb keeps only in-frame clones here, not all; method: immunoSEQ multiplex PCR. The data contain roughly 130,000 clones, roughly four fifths of them seen just once; the ten biggest clones take up around 1.8%. This clone has a handful of counts. The sample was PBMCs. The source is a woman aged 45-60 years in good health and CMV-seronegative. The genes are TRBV19 and TRBJ1-4, with TRBD1 matching over 9 bases. Here the CDR3 reads CASSPRDRDPKLFF. The CDR3 DNA reads TGTGCCAGTAGCCCCCGGGACAGGGACCCGAAACTGTTTTTT.